Below are 32 T cell receptor beta chains sequenced from a single sample in a study of blood T cells in healthy people across ages. The second PCR ran roughly 6 to 12 cycles with a sample-barcoded 5' primer and J-beta primers. TCRdb reprocessed the 5' RACE reads via MiXCR and lists one record per CDR3 protein. The sample has around 750,000 distinct CDR3 sequences; about 53% are singletons. The sequencing sample was made of blood. Receptors were obtained from an elderly man in good health.

In its sample, this clonotype was seen many times. The chain joins TRBV6-1 to TRBJ2-5; D perhaps matches TRBD2 (5 bases). The CDR3 is made up of 15 amino acids. Per germline, CDR1 MNHNS and CDR2 SASEGT. The ends were cut back, 4 bases at V and 2 bases at J, with 14 bases in the middle. The CDR3 DNA sequence: TGTGCCAGCAGTGCGTGGAGAACTAGTCAAGAGACCCAGTACTTC. Amino acid sequence: CASSAWRTSQETQYF.

The chain couples TRBV7-2 to TRBJ1-1, with a weak D call TRBD1 (5 bases). Trimming shortened V by 5 bases and J by 4 bases, and 17 bases separated the two germline ends. The CDR3 covers 15 residues. Germline CDR1 SGHTA, CDR2 FQGNSA. Here the CDR3 DNA reads TGTGCCAGCAGCATAACCAGGGTTGGGGCCACTGAAGCTTTCTTT. It is translated as CASSITRVGATEAFF. Using reference TRBV7-2 and TRBJ1-1 for the parts outside the CDR3, the full variable domain is GAGVSQSPSNKVTEKGKDVELRCDPISGHTALYWYRQSLGQGLEFLIYFQGNSAPDKSGLPSDRFSAERTGGSVSTLTIQRTQQEDSAVYLCASSITRVGATEAFFGQGTRLTVV.

This clonotype was counted between two and nine times. The chain uses TRBV7-9 and TRBJ2-7; TRBD2 agrees at 11 bases. Germline-derived CDR1 and CDR2 are SEHNR and FQNEAQ (reference sequence). This CDR3 is built from 16 residues. With V trimmed by 5 bases and J by 0 bases, 6 bases remained unmatched. The CDR3 loop reads CASSPWGTSGSYEQYF. The CDR3 nucleotides are TGTGCCAGCAGCCCATGGGGGACTAGCGGCTCCTACGAGCAGTACTTC.

This clonotype was seen a few times. The V and J genes are TRBV12-3 or TRBV12-4 and TRBJ2-1, with D unclear. The length of the CDR3 is 14 residues. The V gene lost 3 bases and the J gene lost 0 bases, with 6 bases spanning the gap. The CDR3 spells CASSFMSSYNEQFF. The CDR3 DNA sequence: TGTGCCAGCAGTTTTATGAGCTCCTACAATGAGCAGTTCTTC.

The chain joins TRBV25-1 to TRBJ2-3; D is undetermined. CDR1 and CDR2 from the germline V gene are MGHDK and SYGVNS. V was clipped by 6 bases and J by 4 bases, with 11 bases between them. The CDR3 loop spans 13 amino acids. The DNA for the CDR3 is TGTGCCAGCAGGACCACCGAGCCAGATACGCAGTATTTT. Amino acid sequence: CASRTTEPDTQYF.

V is TRBV20-1 and J is TRBJ2-7, with a tentative D call TRBD1 (5 bases). The CDR3 extends over 15 amino acids. Trimming removed 7 bases at V and 1 base at J, with 20 bases between. Germline assignment: CDR1 DFQATT and CDR2 SNEGSKA (reference sequence). CDR3: CSVPNVGVVSYEQYF. The DNA for the CDR3 is TGCAGTGTCCCGAACGTAGGGGTTGTATCCTACGAGCAGTACTTC.

The chain combines TRBV5-1 with TRBJ2-5; 8 positions match TRBD2. The CDR3 runs to 15 residues. V lost 5 bases to trimming and J lost 5 bases; unmatched junction nucleotides: 11. From germline, CDR1 is SGHRS and CDR2 YFSETQ. Written as DNA, the CDR3 is TGCGCCAGCAGGGTCTCCGGGACTAGTGGGGAGACCCAGTACTTC. It codes for CASRVSGTSGETQYF. The full variable domain, rest sourced from reference TRBV5-1 and TRBJ2-5, is KAGVTQTPRYLIKTRGQQVTLSCSPISGHRSVSWYQQTPGQGLQFLFEYFSETQRNKGNFPGRFSGRQFSNSRSEMNVSTLELGDSALYLCASRVSGTSGETQYFGPGTRLLVL.

The V gene is TRBV5-1, the J gene TRBJ2-1; a weak D match, TRBD2 (5 bases). The CDR3 spans 13 residues. Trimming stripped 4 bases from V and 7 bases from J, with 12 bases between. Germline V lookup: CDR1 SGHRS, CDR2 YFSETQ. CDR3 amino acids: CASSPLVPNEQFF. The CDR3 bases are TGCGCCAGCAGCCCACTAGTTCCGAATGAGCAGTTCTTC.

This clonotype was detected a few times. The chain recombines TRBV20-1 with TRBJ1-1; D is unclear. The V gene lost 4 bases and the J gene lost 0 bases, with 3 bases spanning the gap. Germline CDR1 reads DFQATT; CDR2 reads SNEGSKA (reference sequence). The CDR3 runs to 11 residues. This CDR3 reads CSANMNTEAFF. In nucleotides, the CDR3 is TGCAGTGCTAACATGAACACTGAAGCTTTCTTT.

The chain combines TRBV6-6 with TRBJ2-4; unclear D gene. The end of the DNA fits TRBJ2-7 better, so the J call may be wrong. The CDR3 loop spans 12 amino acids. Germline V gene data show CDR1 as MNHNY and CDR2 as SVGAGI (reference sequence). CDR3 protein: CASTTRYGEQYF. The CDR3 DNA is TGTGCCAGCACGACACGCTATGGCGAGCAGTACTTC.

This clonotype was seen a handful of times. This chain links TRBV13 with TRBJ2-4; a weak D match, TRBD2 (5 bases). Germline V gene sequence: CDR1 PRHDT, CDR2 FYEKMQ (reference sequence). Trimming removed 5 bases from V and 3 bases from J, with 20 bases in between. The CDR3 extends over 17 amino acids. The DNA of the CDR3 is TGTGCCAGCAGCGAGCTAACCCAACTAGATTTCAAAAACATTCAGTACTTC. Translated: CASSELTQLDFKNIQYF.

This clonotype was recorded a few times. The V gene is TRBV4-1, the J gene TRBJ2-4; 9 bases fit TRBD1. In germline, CDR1 is MGHRA, CDR2 YSYEKL. The CDR3 extends over 17 amino acids. The junction had 7 bases not matched to a gene; V was cut back by 3 bases and J by 1 base. CDR3 nucleotide sequence: TGCGCCAGCAGCCATGGTCGACAGGGGGGTGCCAAAAACATTCAGTACTTC. It translates to CASSHGRQGGAKNIQYF.

This clonotype was seen only a few times. The rearrangement links TRBV29-1 to TRBJ2-2; TRBD2 agrees at 7 bases. Germline CDR1 is SQVTM and CDR2 is ANQGSEA. After removal of 5 bases from V and 0 bases from J, the junction contained 0 bases not matched to a gene. This CDR3 has 13 residues. The CDR3 DNA is TGCAGCGTTAGCGGGACGAACACCGGGGAGCTGTTTTTT. Translating gives CSVSGTNTGELFF.

The V and J genes are TRBV7-9 and TRBJ1-2, with TRBD1 matching over 7 bases. With 6 bases clipped from V and 4 bases from J, the junction kept 5 bases outside the gene matches. CDR3 size: 13 residues. CDR1 and CDR2 (germline): SEHNR, FQNEAQ (reference sequence). The CDR3 loop reads CASSTAGGYGYTF. In DNA form, the CDR3 reads TGTGCCAGCAGTACCGCAGGGGGCTATGGCTACACCTTC.

This rearrangement joins TRBV29-1 to TRBJ1-1, with D possibly TRBD1 on 5 matching bases. The CDR3 is 13 amino acids. The germline CDR1 and CDR2 sequences are SQVTM and ANQGSEA. The V gene lost 5 bases and the J gene lost 4 bases, with 14 bases spanning the gap. DNA of the CDR3: TGCAGCGTTTTTTGGGGCGGTCTCACTGAAGCTTTCTTT. Its translation: CSVFWGGLTEAFF.

In this sample, this clonotype turned up a few times. This rearrangement joins TRBV5-1 to TRBJ2-1, with D possibly matching TRBD1 (6 bases). There are 15 residues in the CDR3. Between the trimmed V and J ends, which lost 5 bases and 3 bases, there was a span of 15 bases. Germline V gene sequence: CDR1 SGHRS, CDR2 YFSETQ. The CDR3 loop reads CASRLIAGDYNEQFF. In nucleotides, the CDR3 is TGCGCCAGCAGATTAATAGCAGGGGACTACAATGAGCAGTTCTTC. Combining the CDR3 with reference TRBV5-1 and TRBJ2-1 gives the whole variable domain KAGVTQTPRYLIKTRGQQVTLSCSPISGHRSVSWYQQTPGQGLQFLFEYFSETQRNKGNFPGRFSGRQFSNSRSEMNVSTLELGDSALYLCASRLIAGDYNEQFFGPGTRLTVL.

This chain connects TRBV6-5 to TRBJ2-6, with D possibly being TRBD1 (6 bases). CDR1 MNHEY and CDR2 SVGAGI come from the germline V gene. CDR3 length equals 16 residues. V was shortened by 6 bases and J by 0 bases, with 12 bases between the two germline ends. The DNA of the CDR3 is TGTGCCAGCAGACAGGGTGGGGGCTCTGGGGCCAACGTCCTGACTTTC. Protein product: CASRQGGGSGANVLTF.

The table lists this clonotype with many counts. The junction differs from germline at one of its ends, possibly a read error. The chain links TRBV5-1 to TRBJ2-5; D unresolved. The CDR3 length is 12 residues. The V gene's germline CDR1 is SGHRS and CDR2 YFSETQ. DNA of the CDR3: TGTGCCAGCAGCTTGGCCCTGGAGACCCAGTACTTC. It specifies CASSLALETQYF.

V is TRBV5-5 and J is TRBJ2-7; D remains unclear. The V gene's germline CDR1 is SGHKS and CDR2 YYEKEE (reference sequence). This CDR3 comprises 15 residues. V was pared by 0 bases and J by 3 bases, with 13 bases between. CDR3 coding DNA: TGTGCCAGCAGCTTGGAAGCCGGACCCTACTACGAGCAGTACTTC. Translating it yields CASSLEAGPYYEQYF.

Written as DNA, the CDR3 is TGTGCCAGCAGTTTAAGGACTAGCGGGCTTAGCTCCTACAATGAGCAGTTCTTC. Amino acids: CASSLRTSGLSSYNEQFF. The chain combines TRBV28 with TRBJ2-1, with 11 bases that match TRBD2. Germline values: CDR1 MDHEN, CDR2 SYDVKM. CDR3 length equals 18 residues. V lost 2 bases to trimming and J lost 0 bases; unmatched junction nucleotides: 6.

A word on this clonotype: The CDR3 carries no conserved terminal phenylalanine or tryptophan, so it likely arises from a read error. The chain is built from TRBV12-3 or TRBV12-4 and TRBJ2-1; 7 bases are shared with TRBD1. J lost 5 bases, V lost 3 bases, and 1 base had no gene match. This CDR3 contains 13 residues. CDR3: CASSLGQNNEQFL. The CDR3 DNA follows: TGTGCCAGCAGTTTGGGACAGAACAATGAGCAGTTCTTA.

On this clonotype itself: The junction departs from germline at one end; a sequencing error may be responsible. The chain employs TRBV4-1 and TRBJ2-3; 8 positions agree with TRBD2. In germline, CDR1 is MGHRA, CDR2 YSYEKL. This CDR3 region has 17 residues. The CDR3 DNA sequence: TGTGCCAGCAGCCAAGATCCCGCGGGAGGAGTAGCAGATACGCAGTATTTT. Protein sequence: CASSQDPAGGVADTQYF.

The J gene is TRBJ2-7, the V gene TRBV29-1, with TRBD2 as a possible D gene (6 bases). The V and J ends lost 2 bases and 9 bases respectively, with 17 bases between them. Germline loops: CDR1 SQVTM, CDR2 ANQGSEA. This CDR3 has 13 residues. The CDR3 nucleotides read TGCAGCGTTGAATCCGGGGGACGGCAGGGGCAGTACTTC. Its protein product is CSVESGGRQGQYF.

The rearrangement joins TRBV20-1 to TRBJ2-1; D gene uncertain. CDR3 length: 15 residues. Between the trimmed V and J ends, which lost 0 bases and 8 bases, there was a span of 17 bases. Germline V gene sequence: CDR1 DFQATT, CDR2 SNEGSKA (reference sequence). The CDR3 loop is CSARDLGTQKDEQFF. CDR3 DNA: TGCAGTGCTAGAGATCTCGGAACCCAGAAGGATGAGCAGTTCTTC.

J is TRBJ1-3 and V is TRBV18, with D possibly TRBD1 on 5 matching bases. V lost 1 base to trimming and J lost 1 base, with 11 bases between them. Germline V lookup: CDR1 KGHSH, CDR2 LQKENI. The length of the CDR3 is 16 residues. The CDR3 DNA is TGTGCCAGCTCACCACTCGACAGCAGTTCTGGAAACACCATATATTTT. Protein: CASSPLDSSSGNTIYF. Combining the CDR3 with reference TRBV18 and TRBJ1-3 gives the whole variable domain NAGVMQNPRHLVRRRGQEARLRCSPMKGHSHVYWYRQLPEEGLKFMVYLQKENIIDESGMPKERFSAEFPKEGPSILRIQQVVRGDSAAYFCASSPLDSSSGNTIYFGEGSWLTVV.

This chain joins TRBV20-1 and TRBJ1-2; 10 bases line up with TRBD1. CDR3 length equals 12 residues. V was pared by 5 bases and J by 9 bases, with 6 bases of the junction left unmatched. Per germline, CDR1 DFQATT and CDR2 SNEGSKA (reference sequence). The DNA of the CDR3 is TGCAGTGCTCCCGGACAGGGGGAAAGCTACACCTTC. This gives the protein CSAPGQGESYTF.

CDR3 in DNA: TGTGCCAGCAGAGCTTTACTTCTGGGGGCGAATAGCAATCAGCCCCAGCATTTT. Its translation: CASRALLLGANSNQPQHF. The genes are TRBV7-3 and TRBJ1-5, with a possible D match to TRBD1 (6 bases). V lost 6 bases and J 0 bases, leaving 21 bases between the germline ends. The CDR3 is made up of 18 amino acids. Per germline, CDR1 SGHTA and CDR2 FQGTGA.

The chain has TRBV9 and TRBJ2-3; D ambiguous. The V and J ends lost 0 bases and 6 bases respectively, with 11 bases between them. This CDR3 comprises 14 residues. Germline-derived CDR1 and CDR2 are SGDLS and YYNGEE. The CDR3 loop reads CASSVVPGMDTQYF. The CDR3 region has the DNA TGTGCCAGCAGCGTAGTCCCCGGCATGGATACGCAGTATTTT.

This clonotype was counted a single time. The chain links TRBV15 to TRBJ2-6, with D perhaps TRBD1 (6 bases). The CDR3 covers 15 residues. The germline V gene encodes CDR1 LNHNV and CDR2 YYDKDF (reference sequence). V was clipped by 5 bases and J by 2 bases, with 10 bases between them. The CDR3 loop is CATSPRQAGANVLTF. In DNA form, the CDR3 reads TGTGCCACCAGCCCCCGACAGGCTGGGGCCAACGTCCTGACTTTC.

This chain uses TRBV4-1 with TRBJ1-2, with D maybe TRBD1 (6 bases). Per germline, CDR1 MGHRA and CDR2 YSYEKL. Trimming stripped 4 bases from V and 2 bases from J, with 11 bases between. This CDR3 is built from 14 residues. CDR3 sequence: CASSLGQINYGYTF. DNA for the CDR3: TGCGCCAGCAGCCTTGGACAGATAAACTATGGCTACACCTTC.

In this sample, this clonotype turned up once. The chain uses TRBV5-5 and TRBJ2-1; 13 nucleotides line up with TRBD2. V lost 1 base and J lost 6; bases outside the gene matches: 13. Germline assignment: CDR1 SGHKS and CDR2 YYEKEE (reference sequence). The CDR3 contains 19 residues. CDR3 nucleotides: TGTGCCAGCAGCTTGTCGGGACTAGCGGGAACGGGGCCTCTCAATGAGCAGTTCTTC. Protein sequence: CASSLSGLAGTGPLNEQFF.

The chain joins TRBV7-2 to TRBJ1-1, with D perhaps matching TRBD1 (6 bases). Trimming pared 6 bases from V and 8 bases from J, leaving 16 bases between. CDR3 length equals 13 residues. Germline CDR1 and CDR2: SGHTA and FQGNSA. CDR3 DNA sequence: TGTGCCAGCAGGAAGACAGGAGCCCCGGAAGCTTTCTTT. Its translation is CASRKTGAPEAFF. Variable domain in full (rest from reference TRBV7-2 and TRBJ1-1): GAGVSQSPSNKVTEKGKDVELRCDPISGHTALYWYRQSLGQGLEFLIYFQGNSAPDKSGLPSDRFSAERTGGSVSTLTIQRTQQEDSAVYLCASRKTGAPEAFFGQGTRLTVV.